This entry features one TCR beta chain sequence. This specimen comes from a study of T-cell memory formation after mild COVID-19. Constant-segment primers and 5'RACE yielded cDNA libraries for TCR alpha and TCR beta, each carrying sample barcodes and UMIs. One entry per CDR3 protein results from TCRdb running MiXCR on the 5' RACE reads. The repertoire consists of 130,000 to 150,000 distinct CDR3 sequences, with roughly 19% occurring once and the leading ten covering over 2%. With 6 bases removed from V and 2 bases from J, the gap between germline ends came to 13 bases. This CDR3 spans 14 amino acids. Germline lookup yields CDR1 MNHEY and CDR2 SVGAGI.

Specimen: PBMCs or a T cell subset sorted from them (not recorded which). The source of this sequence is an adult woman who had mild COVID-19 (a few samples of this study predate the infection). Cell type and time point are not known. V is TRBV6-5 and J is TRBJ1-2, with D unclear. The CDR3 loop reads CASSLSWENYGYTF. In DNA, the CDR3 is TGTGCCAGCAGCTTGAGCTGGGAAAACTATGGCTACACCTTC.